A single sample is the source of the 13 T cell receptor beta chains below, sequenced in a study of regulatory T cells in long-lasting Graves disease. Time point meaning: newly diagnosed GD, antithyroid drugs for less than 3 months. The TCR library was prepared using RNA isolated from PBMCs. Construction of the TCR beta libraries employed iRepertoire HTBI primers in conjunction with Arm-PCR of CDR3 regions. Using its own MiXCR run on the multiplex PCR reads, TCRdb lists one record per CDR3 protein. The data show almost 450,000 distinct CDR3 sequences, about a sixth seen once. These sequences were also reported in another study, on T cells in Graves' hyperthyroidism and ophthalmopathy.

The sample in question was peripheral blood mononuclear cells (PBMCs), obtained at new diagnosis, from a patient treated with antithyroid drugs. Source of these receptors: a woman younger than 45 with Graves disease.

The rearrangement uses TRBV7-2 and TRBJ1-6; D not resolved. Between the trimmed V and J ends, which lost 3 bases and 9 bases, there was a span of 6 bases. Germline assignment: CDR1 SGHTA and CDR2 FQGNSA. The CDR3 extends over 12 amino acids. The CDR3 DNA follows: TGTGCCAGCAGCTTCGGGATTTCACCCCTCCACTTT. Encoded protein: CASSFGISPLHF.

This clonotype was recorded many times. The chain uses TRBV20-1 and TRBJ2-7; no clear D. V lost 1 base, J lost 4 bases, and 5 bases lay in between. CDR1 and CDR2 (germline): DFQATT, SNEGSKA (reference sequence). The CDR3 covers 11 residues. CDR3 sequence: CSARGLYEQYF. The CDR3 DNA sequence: TGCAGTGCTAGAGGGCTTTACGAGCAGTACTTC.

This clonotype was recorded a few times. The rearrangement joins TRBV2 to TRBJ2-1; D not certain. The germline V and J ends were trimmed by 4 bases and 9 bases, with 13 bases remaining between them. Per the germline V gene, CDR1 is SNHLY and CDR2 is FYNNEI. The CDR3 sequence is 13 residues long. The CDR3 sequence: CASSAKKRTEQFF. The CDR3 DNA is TGTGCCAGCAGTGCCAAAAAGAGGACTGAGCAGTTCTTC. Full variable domain (remainder filled in from reference TRBV2 and TRBJ2-1): EPEVTQTPSHQVTQMGQEVILRCVPISNHLYFYWYRQILGQKVEFLVSFYNNEISEKSEIFDDQFSVERPDGSNFTLKIRSTKLEDSAMYFCASSAKKRTEQFFGPGTRLTVL.

This chain uses TRBV12-3 or TRBV12-4 with TRBJ2-1; TRBD1 matches at 8 bases. V shed 5 bases, J shed 9 bases, and the junction held 12 bases outside the gene matches. This CDR3 has 15 residues. The CDR3 protein is CASSPGQAILGEQFF. The CDR3 bases are TGTGCCAGCAGTCCGGGACAGGCAATATTAGGTGAGCAGTTCTTC.

The rearrangement links TRBV28 to TRBJ2-7; 11 bases match TRBD2. After removal of 5 bases from V and 1 base from J, the junction contained 7 bases not matched to a gene. The CDR3 consists of 16 residues. The germline CDR1 and CDR2 sequences are MDHEN and SYDVKM. The CDR3 DNA is TGTGCCAGCAGTCCTCGAACTAGCGGGAGATCCTACGAGCAGTACTTC. This gives the protein CASSPRTSGRSYEQYF.

CDR3 loop: CATSESLQETQYF. Written as DNA, the CDR3 is TGTGCCACCAGTGAATCATTGCAAGAGACCCAGTACTTC. The chain joins TRBV24-1 to TRBJ2-5; D is unclear. Looked up from germline, CDR1 is KGHDR and CDR2 is SFDVKD. This CDR3 is 13 amino acids long. Trimming took 4 bases from V and 2 from J, leaving 7 bases between them.

The sample holds many counts of this clonotype. This chain links TRBV28 with TRBJ2-3, with 10 bases lining up with TRBD2. CDR1 and CDR2 from the germline V gene are MDHEN and SYDVKM. There are 15 residues in the CDR3. The trim removed 8 bases at V and 3 bases at J, leaving 8 bases unmatched. The CDR3: CASGLRTSGTDTQYF. CDR3 nucleotides: TGTGCCAGCGGCTTAAGGACTAGCGGAACAGATACGCAGTATTTT.

Only a few counts were recorded for this clonotype. The chain employs TRBV6-1 and TRBJ2-7, with D tentatively TRBD1 (6 bases). The germline V and J ends were trimmed by 10 bases and 3 bases, with 16 bases remaining between them. This CDR3 comprises 13 residues. Germline CDR1 is MNHNS and CDR2 is SASEGT. The CDR3 sequence: CATRLKGDYEQYF. CDR3 DNA sequence: TGTGCCACCCGTCTTAAGGGGGACTACGAGCAGTACTTC.

This clonotype was seen ten or more times. The CDR3 protein is CASSLANELLSRDTQYF. The CDR3 DNA reads TGTGCCAGCAGTTTGGCCAATGAACTACTGTCGAGGGATACGCAGTATTTT. The chain employs TRBV28 and TRBJ2-3; D is uncertain. Trimming left V 3 bases short and J 6 bases short, with 22 bases between. Per germline, CDR1 MDHEN and CDR2 SYDVKM. The CDR3 extends over 17 amino acids.

There are many counts of this clonotype. V gene TRBV3-1 combines with J gene TRBJ1-6; weak D call: TRBD1 (6 bases). The germline CDR1 and CDR2 sequences are LGHDT and YNNKEL (reference sequence). V dropped 0 bases and J dropped 10 bases, with 16 bases sitting between them. The CDR3 loop spans 16 amino acids. The CDR3 DNA reads TGTGCCAGCAGCCAAGATAGGGGGACACGGGGCTCACCCCTCCACTTT. It specifies CASSQDRGTRGSPLHF.

This clonotype was detected a few times. The V call is TRBV5-6, the J call TRBJ1-6; D unclear. CDR3 length: 16 residues. Between the trimmed V and J ends, which lost 5 bases and 0 bases, there was a span of 12 bases. The germline CDR1 and CDR2 sequences are SGHDT and YYEEEE. CDR3 coding DNA: TGTGCCAGCAGGCACGGAGCGGTCTCCTATAATTCACCCCTCCACTTT. The encoded protein is CASRHGAVSYNSPLHF. The full variable domain, with the rest looked up from reference TRBV5-6 and TRBJ1-6, is DAGVTQSPTHLIKTRGQQVTLRCSPKSGHDTVSWYQQALGQGPQFIFQYYEEEERQRGNFPDRFSGHQFPNYSSELNVNALLLGDSALYLCASRHGAVSYNSPLHFGNGTRLTVT.

A word on this clonotype: An end of the junction differs from the germline gene, which may be a read error. The chain has TRBV18 and TRBJ2-7, with D hard to call. This CDR3 has 15 residues. Germline-derived CDR1 and CDR2 are KGHSH and LQKENI. The CDR3 bases are TGTGCCAGCCCACCGATGGCCGTGACCTCCTACGAGCAGTACTTC. It encodes CASPPMAVTSYEQYF.

At least ten counts were recorded for this clonotype. The chain couples TRBV6-1 to TRBJ2-7; 8 bases are a match to TRBD1. Germline loops: CDR1 MNHNS, CDR2 SASEGT. J gave up 2 bases and V 6 bases, and 9 bases lay outside the gene matches. This CDR3 region has 15 residues. CDR3 sequence reads: CASSQGQGQPYEQYF. The CDR3 nucleotides are TGTGCCAGCAGCCAAGGACAGGGCCAACCCTACGAGCAGTACTTC.